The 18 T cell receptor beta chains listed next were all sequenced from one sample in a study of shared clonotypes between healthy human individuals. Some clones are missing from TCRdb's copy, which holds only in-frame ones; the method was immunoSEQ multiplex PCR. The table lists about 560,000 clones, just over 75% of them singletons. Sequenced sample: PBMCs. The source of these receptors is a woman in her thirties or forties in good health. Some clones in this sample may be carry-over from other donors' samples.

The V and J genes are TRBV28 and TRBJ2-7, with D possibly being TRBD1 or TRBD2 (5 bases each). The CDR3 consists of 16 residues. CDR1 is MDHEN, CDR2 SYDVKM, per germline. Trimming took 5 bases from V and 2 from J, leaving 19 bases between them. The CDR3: CASSRDPRTGTYEQYF. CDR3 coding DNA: TGTGCCAGCAGTCGGGACCCCAGGACGGGGACCTACGAGCAGTACTTC. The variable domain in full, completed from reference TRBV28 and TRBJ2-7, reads DVKVTQSSRYLVKRTGEKVFLECVQDMDHENMFWYRQDPGLGLRLIYFSYDVKMKEKGDIPEGYSVSREKKERFSLILESASTNQTSMYLCASSRDPRTGTYEQYFGPGTRLTVT.

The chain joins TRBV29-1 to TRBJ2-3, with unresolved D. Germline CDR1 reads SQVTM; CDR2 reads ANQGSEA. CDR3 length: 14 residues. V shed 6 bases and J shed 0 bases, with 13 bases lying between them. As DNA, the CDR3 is TGCAGCGTCGGACGGGTTGCTAGCACAGATACGCAGTATTTT. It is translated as CSVGRVASTDTQYF.

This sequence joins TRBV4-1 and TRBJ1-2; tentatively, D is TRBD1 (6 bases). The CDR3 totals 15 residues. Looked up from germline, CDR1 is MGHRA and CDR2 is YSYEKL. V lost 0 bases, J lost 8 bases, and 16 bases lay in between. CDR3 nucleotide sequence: TGCGCCAGCAGCCAAGAAGGACAGCTTCTCCGCGGCTACACCTTC. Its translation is CASSQEGQLLRGYTF.

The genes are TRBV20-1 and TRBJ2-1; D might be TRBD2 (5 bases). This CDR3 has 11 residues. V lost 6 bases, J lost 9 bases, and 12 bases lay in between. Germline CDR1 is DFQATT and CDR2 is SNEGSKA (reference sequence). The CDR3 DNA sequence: TGCAGTGCCAAACTTCGGGGTGAGCAGTTCTTC. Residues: CSAKLRGEQFF.

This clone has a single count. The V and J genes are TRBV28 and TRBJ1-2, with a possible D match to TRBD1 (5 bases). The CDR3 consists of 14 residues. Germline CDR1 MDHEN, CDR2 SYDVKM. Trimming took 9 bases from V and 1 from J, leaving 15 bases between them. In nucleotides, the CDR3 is TGTGCCAGTCGATCTGGGGGGTTTAACTATGGCTACACCTTC. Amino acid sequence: CASRSGGFNYGYTF.

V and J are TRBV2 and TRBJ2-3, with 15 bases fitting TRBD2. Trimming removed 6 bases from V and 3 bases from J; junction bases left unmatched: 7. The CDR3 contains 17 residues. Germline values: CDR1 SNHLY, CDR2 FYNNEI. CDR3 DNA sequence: TGTGCCAGCAGCCTGGGACTAGCGGGAGGAGGGACAGATACGCAGTATTTT. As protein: CASSLGLAGGGTDTQYF.

This CDR3 is CATGTGVNTEAFF. The CDR3 DNA reads TGTGCCACCGGAACAGGGGTTAACACTGAAGCTTTCTTT. The chain carries TRBV28 and TRBJ1-1; 7 nucleotides align to TRBD1. Unmatched junction bases numbered 7, after V lost 10 bases and J lost 2 bases. CDR3 length: 13 amino acids. CDR1 and CDR2 (germline): MDHEN, SYDVKM.

The CDR3 DNA is TGTGCCAGCAGCTTGAGTGAGAGGGTTGGAACCCAGTACTTC. Its protein is CASSLSERVGTQYF. The J gene is TRBJ2-5, the V gene TRBV7-9, with D tentatively TRBD2 (5 bases). Trimming took off 3 bases at V and 8 bases at J, with 16 bases between the two ends. Per the germline V gene, CDR1 is SEHNR and CDR2 is FQNEAQ (reference sequence). This CDR3 comprises 14 residues.

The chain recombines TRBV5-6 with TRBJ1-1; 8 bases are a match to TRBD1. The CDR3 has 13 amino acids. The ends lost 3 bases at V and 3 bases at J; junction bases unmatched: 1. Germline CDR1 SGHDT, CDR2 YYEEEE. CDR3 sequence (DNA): TGTGCCAGCAGCTCGGACAGGGACACTGAAGCTTTCTTT. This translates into CASSSDRDTEAFF.

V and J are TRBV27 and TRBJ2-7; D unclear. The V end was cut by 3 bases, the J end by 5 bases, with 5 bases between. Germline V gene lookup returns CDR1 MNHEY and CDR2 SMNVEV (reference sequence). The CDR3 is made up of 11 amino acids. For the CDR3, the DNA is TGTGCCAGCAGTTTCCTAGACGAGCAGTACTTC. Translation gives CASSFLDEQYF.

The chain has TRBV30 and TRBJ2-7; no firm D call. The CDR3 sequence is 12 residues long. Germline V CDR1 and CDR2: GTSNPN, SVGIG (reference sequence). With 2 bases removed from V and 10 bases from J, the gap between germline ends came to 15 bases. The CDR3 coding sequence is TGTGCCTGGAGTCCTGGGAAAAAGGGACAGTACTTC. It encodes CAWSPGKKGQYF.

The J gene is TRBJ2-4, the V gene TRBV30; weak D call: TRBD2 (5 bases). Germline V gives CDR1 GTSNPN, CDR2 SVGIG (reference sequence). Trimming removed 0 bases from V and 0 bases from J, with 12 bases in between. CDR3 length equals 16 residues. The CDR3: CAWSVRADLAKNIQYF. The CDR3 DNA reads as TGTGCCTGGAGTGTACGAGCGGACCTAGCCAAAAACATTCAGTACTTC. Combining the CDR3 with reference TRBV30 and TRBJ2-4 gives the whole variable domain SQTIHQWPATLVQPVGSPLSLECTVEGTSNPNLYWYRQAAGRGLQLLFYSVGIGQISSEVPQNLSASRPQDRQFILSSKKLLLSDSGFYLCAWSVRADLAKNIQYFGAGTRLSVL.

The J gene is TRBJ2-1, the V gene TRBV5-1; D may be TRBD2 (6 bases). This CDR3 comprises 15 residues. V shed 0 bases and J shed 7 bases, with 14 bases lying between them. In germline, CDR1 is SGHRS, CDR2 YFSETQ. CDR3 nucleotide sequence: TGCGCCAGCAGCTTGGGTGTGGGCGCGGGAAATGAGCAGTTCTTC. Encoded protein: CASSLGVGAGNEQFF.

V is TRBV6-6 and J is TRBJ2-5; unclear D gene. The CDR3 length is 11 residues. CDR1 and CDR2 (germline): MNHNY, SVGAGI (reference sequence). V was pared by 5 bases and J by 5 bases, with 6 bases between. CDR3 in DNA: TGTGCCAGCAGTCCTCGGGAGACCCAGTACTTC. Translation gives CASSPRETQYF.

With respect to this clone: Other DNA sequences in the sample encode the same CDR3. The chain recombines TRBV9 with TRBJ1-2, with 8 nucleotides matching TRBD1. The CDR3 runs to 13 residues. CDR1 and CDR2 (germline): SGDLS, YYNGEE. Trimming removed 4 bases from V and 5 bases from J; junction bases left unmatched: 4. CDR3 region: CASSPRTGYGYTF. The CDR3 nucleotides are TGTGCCAGCAGCCCACGGACAGGGTATGGCTACACCTTC.

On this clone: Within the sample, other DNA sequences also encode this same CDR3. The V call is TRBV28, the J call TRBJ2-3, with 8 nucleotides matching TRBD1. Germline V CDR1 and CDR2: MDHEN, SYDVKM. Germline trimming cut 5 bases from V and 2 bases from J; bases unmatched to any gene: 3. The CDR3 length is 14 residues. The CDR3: CASSRQGSTDTQYF. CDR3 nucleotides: TGTGCCAGCAGTCGACAGGGGTCCACAGATACGCAGTATTTT.

The CDR3 loop is CAWSHGETQYF. The CDR3 nucleotides are TGTGCCTGGAGTCATGGGGAGACCCAGTACTTC. The chain employs TRBV30 and TRBJ2-5, with D unresolved. Trimming took 2 bases from V and 5 from J, leaving 6 bases between them. The germline V gene has CDR1 GTSNPN and CDR2 SVGIG (reference sequence). The CDR3 is 11 residues long.

The CDR3 sequence is CAWSVGPGGGYTF. Written as DNA, the CDR3 is TGTGCCTGGAGTGTAGGGCCAGGAGGAGGCTACACCTTC. The chain links TRBV30 to TRBJ1-2; D ambiguous. CDR3 size: 13 residues. Germline-derived CDR1 and CDR2 are GTSNPN and SVGIG (reference sequence). Trimming left V 0 bases short and J 8 bases short, with 13 bases between.